These T cell receptor beta chains were read from a single sample in a study of T cell repertoires in cytomegalovirus infection. Antigens of these TCRs are unknown. TCRdb fed the reads into MiXCR, producing one record per CDR3 protein. The data hold some 130,000 distinct CDR3 sequences, with 20% to 30% observed a single time. Sequenced input: PBMCs, sequenced either directly or after in vitro stimulation (not recorded which). These TCRs come from a human donor in good health (CMV status not recorded). Some clones in this sample may be carry-over from other donors' samples. The CDR3 runs from the conserved cysteine through the conserved F or W. Each record gives: V gene, J gene, CDR3 length, D gene, clone size, CDR3 protein, CDR3 DNA. The D gene is left open where the match is weak. Clone size is shown for a subset of rows, as once, few, many or a class of expanded clone.

TRBV7-9	TRBJ2-5	20	TRBD2	-	CASSLRQGLAGASYQETQYF	TGTGCCAGCAGCCTAAGGCAAGGGCTAGCGGGAGCCTCGTACCAAGAGACCCAGTACTTC
TRBV28	TRBJ1-1	13	-	few	CASSLIGSTEAFF	TGTGCCAGCAGTTTAATCGGGAGCACTGAAGCTTTCTTT
TRBV5-6	TRBJ2-3	16	-	-	CASSFLLGQGSDTQYF	TGTGCCAGCAGCTTTTTACTTGGGCAGGGCTCAGATACGCAGTATTTT
TRBV20-1	TRBJ2-1	15	TRBD2	-	CSASDSGSAYNEQFF	TGCAGTGCTAGTGATAGCGGGAGCGCCTACAATGAGCAGTTCTTC
TRBV7-9	TRBJ1-6	15	-	-	CASSLDRPITSPLHF	TGTGCCAGCAGCTTAGACAGGCCGATAACTTCACCCCTCCACTTT
TRBV7-2	TRBJ1-4	16	TRBD1	few	CASSLADRAWMGKLFF	TGTGCCAGCAGCTTAGCAGACAGGGCTTGGATGGGGAAACTGTTTTTT
TRBV7-6	TRBJ1-2	15	-	few	CASSLAGEAGSGYTF	TGTGCCAGCAGCTTAGCGGGAGAGGCAGGGAGCGGCTACACCTTC
TRBV27	TRBJ1-1	14	TRBD1	-	CASSFRQGVTEAFF	TGTGCCAGCAGTTTTAGGCAGGGGGTTACTGAAGCTTTCTTT
TRBV12-3/TRBV12-4	TRBJ1-4	14	TRBD1	many	CASSLEDRDEKLFF	TGTGCCAGCAGTTTAGAGGACAGGGATGAAAAACTGTTTTTT
TRBV4-3	TRBJ1-3	15	-	-	CASSQDDRFGNTIYF	TGCGCCAGCAGCCAAGATGACAGGTTCGGAAACACCATATATTTT
TRBV25-1	TRBJ2-7	15	-	-	CASSVGGAGPYEQYF	TGTGCCAGCAGTGTAGGGGGGGCGGGGCCCTACGAGCAGTACTTC
TRBV10-3	TRBJ1-1	13	-	-	CAISTDMNTEAFF	TGTGCCATCAGCACAGACATGAACACTGAAGCTTTCTTT
TRBV27	TRBJ2-1	13	-	few	CASSSSSGFEQFF	TGTGCCAGCAGTTCATCAAGCGGTTTTGAGCAGTTCTTC
TRBV4-1	TRBJ2-7	18	TRBD2	-	CASSQDRGLAGGSYEQYF	TGCGCCAGCAGCCAAGATCGAGGACTAGCGGGAGGTTCCTACGAGCAGTACTTC
TRBV30	TRBJ1-5	13	-	-	CAWSVGQDQPQHF	TGTGCCTGGAGTGTAGGCCAGGATCAGCCCCAGCATTTT
TRBV10-3	TRBJ1-1	13	TRBD1	few	CATMAGGRSEAFF	TGTGCCACTATGGCAGGGGGGAGGAGCGAAGCTTTCTTT
TRBV19	TRBJ2-1	14	-	few	CASSIGGDYNEQFF	TGTGCCAGTAGTATAGGAGGAGACTACAATGAGCAGTTCTTC
TRBV20-1	TRBJ2-3	13	-	few	CSAEGRGGDTQYF	TGCAGTGCCGAAGGAAGAGGGGGGGATACGCAGTATTTT
TRBV7-9	TRBJ1-1	13	-	-	CASSLKDNTEAFF	TGTGCCAGCAGCTTAAAAGATAACACTGAAGCTTTCTTT
TRBV2	TRBJ2-1	14	-	-	CASSDRVGHHEQFF	TGTGCCAGCAGTGATAGAGTTGGTCACCATGAGCAGTTCTTC
TRBV30	TRBJ2-2	12	-	once	CAWNPGAGELFF	TGTGCCTGGAATCCAGGGGCCGGGGAGCTGTTTTTT
TRBV7-2	TRBJ2-5	16	-	few	CASSLAPQGGGETQYF	TGTGCCAGCAGCTTAGCGCCACAGGGTGGGGGAGAGACCCAGTACTTC
TRBV7-6	TRBJ2-5	15	-	few	CASTSIIGWQETQYF	TGTGCCAGCACTTCTATTATAGGGTGGCAAGAGACCCAGTACTTC